This T cell receptor (beta chain) was profiled in a study of shared clonotypes between healthy human individuals. A CD45RA+ naive subset and a CD45RA-negative memory subset were split from CD4+ cells. The CDR3 is made up of 16 amino acids. V dropped 5 bases and J dropped 1 base, with 18 bases sitting between them. Looked up from germline, CDR1 is SGHNT and CDR2 is YYREEE (reference sequence). Authors' data handling: Without quality scores, immunoSEQ junctional reads could not be filtered like full-length reads. The table came from immunoSEQ multiplex PCR; TCRdb's copy has only in-frame clones and leaves some out. The D gene and trimming were derived from the DNA, and the V and J assignments and clone size from that table. The sample has approximately 2.1 million clones; 85% to 95% are singletons.

Sequencing input: naive CD4+ T cells from PBMCs. Subset of the sample: CD45RA+ positively selected. This clonotype was sampled from a man younger than 35 in good health. Some clones in this sample may be carry-over from other donors' samples. The rearrangement joins TRBV5-4 to TRBJ1-1; unclear D gene. The CDR3 reads CASSSVVEWGNTEAFF. The CDR3 DNA is TGTGCCAGCAGTTCAGTCGTGGAGTGGGGGAACACTGAAGCTTTCTTT.